A selection of T cell receptor beta chains follows, all from one sample in a study of cytomegalovirus exposure and HLA in healthy donors. Assay: immunoSEQ multiplex PCR; the TCRdb copy retains only in-frame clones and omits some. The top ten hold less than 3.5% of the sample, which has over 200,000 clones, around four fifths seen once. The sequencing input was PBMCs. These receptors were collected from an older woman in good health and CMV-seropositive. CDR3s leave out the opening cysteine and the closing phenylalanine or tryptophan. The order of the fields is CDR3 protein, V gene.

AWSPGTGVETQY,TRBV30
ASCRSGQETQY,TRBV11-2
ASSLWTGFDTEAF,TRBV7-9
ASSPGAPKETQY,TRBV18
ASSPILDSLYSNQPQH,TRBV27
ASSPGQGGTGELF,TRBV18
ASRPTVFSTEAF,TRBV6-1
ASSTRTQRTGELF,TRBV27
ASNREMTDTQY,TRBV25-1
ASNVLAANPWGEQY,TRBV2
ASRPLQRGVKTQY,TRBV27
SSSPRSGLYNEQF,TRBV7-9
ASSFQETSGNTIY,TRBV7-9
ASSPPGQGAIYGYT,TRBV4-3
ASTMGGSGQPQH,TRBV28
ASSSSGGAGDFYEQY,TRBV7-3
ASSPPGMAGYGYT,TRBV28
ASNMPSGGASYNEQF,TRBV5-1
ASSLVPDSSYNEQF,TRBV5-1
ASSLQQGSHEQY,TRBV7-2
ASSAGQGHNEKLF,TRBV7-9
ASSLSQGAHEQY,TRBV7-8
ASAQGSRGTEAF,TRBV28
ARRPGRPHPEGTQY,TRBV5-3
ASSFTTAGGLYNEQF,TRBV5-1
AWARGGSGNTIY,TRBV30
ASSQEWTSGGNEQF,TRBV4-3
ASSEREEGGTEAF,TRBV6-4
ASSPQGGAGLVTGELF,TRBV11-1
AWSVGGVRYIQY,TRBV30
ASSSYGTGGV,TRBV5-8
ASSRQGVGTEAF,TRBV6-1
ASSRGQGYEQY,TRBV6-6
ASRRDGTSGEQF,TRBV6-4
ASSAQTGNTIY,TRBV19
AWSGPQPKAF,TRBV30
AWSSRGEQY,TRBV30
ASKRGEGDIQY,TRBV10-2
ASSPGQGAMTEAF,TRBV4-1
ASSPTLTYEKLF,TRBV4-3
ASSLDLVENTIY,TRBV11-2
ASSGLGQGAGETQY,TRBV25-1
ASNEVGGYTEAF,TRBV19
ASSEVSGGVGELF,TRBV2
STRRGGRVETQY,TRBV29-1
ASSVNEGDTEAF,TRBV9
ASSATSGFSYNEQF,TRBV9
ASSPFKLAGGPDTQY,TRBV7-3
SSRLAGGPAVEQF,TRBV29-1
ASSPRAGGGHEQY,TRBV5-5